The 27 T cell receptor beta chains listed next were all sequenced from one sample in a study of blood T cell repertoires in COVID-19 (TCRdb year 2020). To prepare the library, the immunoSEQ multiplex PCR assay was applied. TCRdb limited this immuneACCESS table to in-frame rearrangements with V and J called. A share of clones is missing; checked studies link under half to unresolved V genes, and the rest is unexplained. This sample gives about 83,000 clones in total; around 90% of them show up just once. Approximately 2.9% of the sample goes to the ten largest clones. The sequencing input was peripheral blood. All receptors come from a woman aged 50 to 60 with active or convalescent COVID-19.

This clone has more than one count but fewer than ten. The chain employs TRBV20-1 and TRBJ2-1; TRBD1 aligns across 9 bases. J gave up 9 bases and V 3 bases, and 6 bases lay outside the gene matches. CDR1 and CDR2 (germline): DFQATT, SNEGSKA (reference sequence). This CDR3 is built from 13 residues. The CDR3 DNA follows: TGCAGTGCTAGTAAACAGGGGGCTGTTGAGCAGTTCTTC. It codes for CSASKQGAVEQFF.

J is TRBJ1-2 and V is TRBV2, with D unclear. Trimming removed 7 bases at V and 4 bases at J, with 16 bases between. Germline-derived CDR1 and CDR2 are SNHLY and FYNNEI. This CDR3 comprises 14 residues. For the CDR3, the DNA is TGTGCCAGCACCTCTCATGTGACACTCTATGGCTACACCTTC. This sequence encodes CASTSHVTLYGYTF.

This chain uses TRBV6-5 with TRBJ1-6; TRBD1 is a possible D gene (6 bases). The CDR3 sequence is 16 residues long. The V end was cut by 2 bases, the J end by 0 bases, with 8 bases between. CDR1 and CDR2 (germline): MNHEY, SVGAGI. This CDR3 reads CASSYQGRSYNSPLHF. The CDR3 nucleotides are TGTGCCAGCAGTTACCAGGGGCGCTCCTATAATTCACCCCTCCACTTT.

This clone occurred a few times. CDR3 sequence: CASSVDNSAAKGYTF. CDR3 DNA sequence: TGTGCCAGCAGCGTAGACAACAGTGCAGCAAAGGGCTACACCTTC. J is TRBJ1-2 and V is TRBV9; no firm D call. Germline CDR1 is SGDLS and CDR2 is YYNGEE. The CDR3 consists of 15 residues. Trimming shortened V by 0 bases and J by 8 bases, and 17 bases separated the two germline ends. The variable domain in full, completed from reference TRBV9 and TRBJ1-2, reads DSGVTQTPKHLITATGQRVTLRCSPRSGDLSVYWYQQSLDQGLQFLIQYYNGEERAKGNILERFSAQQFPDLHSELNLSSLELGDSALYFCASSVDNSAAKGYTFGSGTRLTVV.

The chain couples TRBV27 to TRBJ1-2; D is perhaps TRBD1 (5 bases). This CDR3 has 14 amino acids. V was clipped by 6 bases and J by 4 bases, with 15 bases between them. The V gene's germline CDR1 is MNHEY and CDR2 SMNVEV (reference sequence). The CDR3 loop reads CASRKPGLLYGYTF. The CDR3 DNA reads TGTGCCAGCAGGAAGCCGGGACTTCTCTATGGCTACACCTTC.

The sample holds one count of this clone. The chain employs TRBV7-2 and TRBJ2-4; TRBD2 matches 7 bases. The CDR3 consists of 13 residues. Trimming at V came to 5 bases and at J to 5 bases, leaving 3 bases not matched to a gene. Germline CDR1 is SGHTA and CDR2 is FQGNSA. CDR3 sequence reads: CASSEGRENIQYF. CDR3 in DNA: TGTGCCAGCAGCGAGGGGAGGGAAAACATTCAGTACTTC.

A single count supports this clone. The chain carries TRBV30 and TRBJ1-4, with D perhaps matching TRBD1 (5 bases). With 4 bases removed from V and 3 bases from J, the gap between germline ends came to 12 bases. In germline, CDR1 is GTSNPN, CDR2 SVGIG (reference sequence). The length of the CDR3 is 14 residues. The CDR3 DNA reads TGTGCCTGGATCGGTGGGGCTTCTAATGAAAAACTGTTTTTT. This gives the protein CAWIGGASNEKLFF. The variable domain in full, completed from reference TRBV30 and TRBJ1-4, reads SQTIHQWPATLVQPVGSPLSLECTVEGTSNPNLYWYRQAAGRGLQLLFYSVGIGQISSEVPQNLSASRPQDRQFILSSKKLLLSDSGFYLCAWIGGASNEKLFFGSGTQLSVL.

The J gene is TRBJ2-5, the V gene TRBV24-1; D is perhaps TRBD1 (5 bases). The CDR3 has 12 amino acids. CDR1 and CDR2 from the germline V gene are KGHDR and SFDVKD. The V and J ends lost 6 bases and 6 bases respectively, with 10 bases between them. The CDR3 reads CATSLGPKTQYF. The CDR3 nucleotides read TGTGCCACCAGTCTGGGGCCCAAGACCCAGTACTTC.

The chain links TRBV7-8 to TRBJ2-7; possibly TRBD2 for D (5 bases). Germline V CDR1 and CDR2: SGHVS, FQNEAQ. V was pared by 3 bases and J by 5 bases, with 17 bases between. The CDR3 covers 15 residues. The CDR3 region has the DNA TGTGCCAGCAGCTTTGCGCGGAGGACGAGAGACGAGCAGTACTTC. Translation gives CASSFARRTRDEQYF.

The chain uses TRBV11-2 and TRBJ1-1; tentatively, D is TRBD1 (5 bases). V lost 1 base and J lost 0, with 6 bases in between. This CDR3 region has 14 residues. The germline V gene encodes CDR1 SGHAT and CDR2 FQNNGV. As DNA, the CDR3 is TGTGCCAGCAGCTTAGGACAGATGAACACTGAAGCTTTCTTT. Translation gives CASSLGQMNTEAFF.

The table lists this clone with a count of one. This rearrangement joins TRBV5-4 to TRBJ1-1; D perhaps matches TRBD1 (5 bases). Trimming took off 2 bases at V and 0 bases at J, with 11 bases between the two ends. This CDR3 has 15 residues. Germline-derived CDR1 and CDR2 are SGHNT and YYREEE (reference sequence). The CDR3 coding sequence is TGTGCCAGCAGCTTCGGGGGGGTAGTGAACACTGAAGCTTTCTTT. Encoded protein: CASSFGGVVNTEAFF.

The V and J genes are TRBV18 and TRBJ2-7, with 9 nucleotides matching TRBD1. Unmatched junction bases numbered 8, after V lost 5 bases and J lost 6 bases. The V gene's germline CDR1 is KGHSH and CDR2 LQKENI. The CDR3 loop spans 14 amino acids. The CDR3 DNA sequence: TGTGCCAGCTCAGATCGGACAGGGGAGGCCGAGCAGTACTTC. It translates to CASSDRTGEAEQYF.

V is TRBV4-2 and J is TRBJ2-2, with TRBD2 matching over 14 bases. Germline CDR1 and CDR2: LGHNA and YNFKEQ. This CDR3 contains 19 residues. V lost 2 bases to trimming and J lost 3 bases; unmatched junction nucleotides: 8. DNA for the CDR3: TGTGCCAGCAGCCAACTAAGGACTAGCGGGGGGCCCCACACCGGGGAGCTGTTTTTT. Its protein is CASSQLRTSGGPHTGELFF.

V and J are TRBV2 and TRBJ1-5; maybe TRBD1 (5 bases). The length of the CDR3 is 14 residues. The V gene's germline CDR1 is SNHLY and CDR2 FYNNEI. V was trimmed by 4 bases and J by 0 bases, leaving 7 bases between them. CDR3 coding DNA: TGTGCCAGCAGTGTGGACAATAGCAATCAGCCCCAGCATTTT. Its protein product is CASSVDNSNQPQHF.

This clone was counted only a few times. This rearrangement joins TRBV7-9 to TRBJ1-2; possible D gene TRBD1, 5 bases. CDR3 size: 15 residues. V lost 2 bases, J lost 2 bases, and 12 bases lay in between. Germline CDR1 reads SEHNR; CDR2 reads FQNEAQ (reference sequence). For the CDR3, the DNA is TGTGCCAGCAGCTTACCGCCCCACAGGAACTATGGCTACACCTTC. It is translated as CASSLPPHRNYGYTF.

This rearrangement joins TRBV5-4 to TRBJ1-5, with TRBD1 as a possible D gene (6 bases). This CDR3 is built from 15 residues. V was clipped by 4 bases and J by 2 bases, with 13 bases between them. Germline CDR1 and CDR2: SGHNT and YYREEE (reference sequence). The CDR3 sequence: CASSLQGAGNQPQHF. In DNA, the CDR3 is TGTGCCAGCAGCCTACAGGGAGCCGGCAATCAGCCCCAGCATTTT.

This CDR3 is CASSPGGTGNPEAFF. The CDR3 DNA reads as TGCGCCAGCAGCCCGGGCGGGACAGGGAATCCTGAAGCTTTCTTT. V gene TRBV5-1 combines with J gene TRBJ1-1, with 9 bases lining up with TRBD1. The J segment lost 6 bases and the V segment lost 4 bases, leaving 10 bases of the junction unmatched. The CDR3 extends over 15 amino acids. CDR1 is SGHRS and CDR2 is YFSETQ in the germline V gene.

This rearrangement joins TRBV18 to TRBJ2-3; 8 bases line up with TRBD1. This CDR3 is built from 16 residues. Germline-derived CDR1 and CDR2 are KGHSH and LQKENI. J lost 3 bases, V lost 3 bases, and 8 bases had no gene match. CDR3 residues: CASSPLRGRSTDTQYF. The CDR3 nucleotides read TGTGCCAGCTCACCCCTCAGGGGGCGGTCTACAGATACGCAGTATTTT. Variable domain in full (rest from reference TRBV18 and TRBJ2-3): NAGVMQNPRHLVRRRGQEARLRCSPMKGHSHVYWYRQLPEEGLKFMVYLQKENIIDESGMPKERFSAEFPKEGPSILRIQQVVRGDSAAYFCASSPLRGRSTDTQYFGPGTRLTVL.

The V gene is TRBV12-3 or TRBV12-4, the J gene TRBJ1-1; no clear D gene. The CDR3 covers 13 residues. Trimming stripped 2 bases from V and 8 bases from J, with 12 bases between. The CDR3 bases are TGTGCCAGCAGTTTATATATGGGCAGGGAAGCTTTCTTT. The encoded protein is CASSLYMGREAFF.

This chain uses TRBV19 with TRBJ2-5, with TRBD2 as a possible D gene (5 bases). Looked up from germline, CDR1 is LNHDA and CDR2 is SQIVND (reference sequence). The CDR3 extends over 12 amino acids. Trimming shortened V by 8 bases and J by 0 bases, and 7 bases separated the two germline ends. DNA of the CDR3: TGTGCCAGTGAGGACTACCAAGAGACCCAGTACTTC. Its translation: CASEDYQETQYF.

The chain carries TRBV6-5 and TRBJ1-6; possible D gene TRBD1, 5 bases. The CDR3 sequence is 15 residues long. Germline assignment: CDR1 MNHEY and CDR2 SVGAGI. Trimming left V 6 bases short and J 6 bases short, with 15 bases between. CDR3 DNA sequence: TGTGCCAGCAGCCTAAGCAGGGTTCCTAATTCACCCCTCCACTTT. It yields the protein CASSLSRVPNSPLHF.

This sequence joins TRBV15 and TRBJ1-1; D is possibly TRBD1 (6 bases). Germline CDR1 and CDR2: LNHNV and YYDKDF (reference sequence). V lost 4 bases and J 3 bases, leaving 21 bases between the germline ends. CDR3 size: 17 residues. The chain's CDR3 is CATSTFLQGGKDTEAFF. The CDR3 DNA sequence: TGTGCCACCAGCACTTTCCTACAGGGCGGTAAAGACACTGAAGCTTTCTTT. Full variable domain (outside the CDR3, taken from reference TRBV15 and TRBJ1-1): DAMVIQNPRYQVTQFGKPVTLSCSQTLNHNVMYWYQQKSSQAPKLLFHYYDKDFNNEADTPDNFQSRRPNTSFCFLDIRSPGLGDTAMYLCATSTFLQGGKDTEAFFGQGTRLTVV.

This clone showed up just once. The J gene is TRBJ1-2, the V gene TRBV6-5; TRBD1 might be the D (5 bases). This CDR3 is built from 11 residues. V lost 5 bases and J lost 10, with 11 bases in between. Germline assignment: CDR1 MNHEY and CDR2 SVGAGI. The CDR3 sequence is CASSRGTPYTF. In DNA, the CDR3 is TGTGCCAGCAGTAGGGGAACTCCCTACACCTTC.

This chain links TRBV5-1 with TRBJ2-2; TRBD2 agrees at 10 bases. This CDR3 is built from 18 residues. The V and J ends lost 0 bases and 2 bases, in that order; junction bases with no gene match: 7. Germline V lookup: CDR1 SGHRS, CDR2 YFSETQ. CDR3 loop: CASSLVPSGGTNTGELFF. For the CDR3, the DNA is TGCGCCAGCAGCTTGGTTCCTAGCGGGGGAACAAACACCGGGGAGCTGTTTTTT.

The CDR3 protein is CASTLGNSNTGELFF. Here the CDR3 DNA reads TGTGCCAGCACTTTGGGCAACTCTAACACCGGGGAGCTGTTTTTT. V is TRBV7-3 and J is TRBJ2-2; no definite D call. The CDR3 is made up of 15 amino acids. The V and J ends lost 7 bases and 2 bases respectively, with 14 bases between them. CDR1 SGHTA and CDR2 FQGTGA come from the germline V gene.

V usage is TRBV5-6 and J usage is TRBJ2-3; 7 bases map to TRBD2. Germline assignment: CDR1 SGHDT and CDR2 YYEEEE. The CDR3 covers 16 residues. The V segment lost 4 bases and the J segment 0 bases; nucleotides outside the gene matches: 8. CDR3 in amino acids: CASSDGTIHSTDTQYF. The CDR3, as DNA: TGTGCCAGCAGCGACGGGACTATACACAGCACAGATACGCAGTATTTT. The full variable domain, its missing parts supplied by reference TRBV5-6 and TRBJ2-3, is DAGVTQSPTHLIKTRGQQVTLRCSPKSGHDTVSWYQQALGQGPQFIFQYYEEEERQRGNFPDRFSGHQFPNYSSELNVNALLLGDSALYLCASSDGTIHSTDTQYFGPGTRLTVL.

This clone has only one observation. The V gene is TRBV6-1, the J gene TRBJ2-5; 7 bases fit TRBD1. V lost 3 bases, J lost 7 bases, and 11 bases stayed unmatched. The CDR3 spans 15 residues. Germline V lookup: CDR1 MNHNS, CDR2 SASEGT. The CDR3 spells CASSDPLTGWVTQYF. DNA of the CDR3: TGTGCCAGCAGTGATCCGCTGACAGGGTGGGTGACCCAGTACTTC.